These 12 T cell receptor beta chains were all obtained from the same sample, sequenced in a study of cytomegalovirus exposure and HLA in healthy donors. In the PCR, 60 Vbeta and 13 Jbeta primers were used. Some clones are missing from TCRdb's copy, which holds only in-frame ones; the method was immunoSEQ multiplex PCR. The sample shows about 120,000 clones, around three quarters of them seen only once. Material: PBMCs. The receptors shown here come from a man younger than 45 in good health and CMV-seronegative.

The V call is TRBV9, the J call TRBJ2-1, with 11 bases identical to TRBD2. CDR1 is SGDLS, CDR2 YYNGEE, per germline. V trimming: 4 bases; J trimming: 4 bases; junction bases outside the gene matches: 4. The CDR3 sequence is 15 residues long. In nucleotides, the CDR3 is TGTGCCAGCAGCCTAGCGGGGGGCTATTACAATGAGCAGTTCTTC. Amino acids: CASSLAGGYYNEQFF.

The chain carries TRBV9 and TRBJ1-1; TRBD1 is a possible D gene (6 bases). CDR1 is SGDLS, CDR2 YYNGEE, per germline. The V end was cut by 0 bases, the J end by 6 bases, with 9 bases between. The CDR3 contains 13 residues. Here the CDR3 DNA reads TGTGCCAGCAGCGTAGTCGCAGGGGCTGAAGCTTTCTTT. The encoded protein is CASSVVAGAEAFF.

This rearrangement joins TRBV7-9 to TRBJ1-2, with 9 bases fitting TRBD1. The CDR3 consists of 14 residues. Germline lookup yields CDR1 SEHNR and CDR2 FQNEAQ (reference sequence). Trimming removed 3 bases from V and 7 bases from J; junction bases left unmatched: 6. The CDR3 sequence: CASSLGQGETGYTF. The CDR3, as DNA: TGTGCCAGCAGCTTGGGACAGGGAGAGACTGGCTACACCTTC.

CDR3: CASSFGEYNEQFF. In DNA, the CDR3 is TGTGCCAGCAGTTTCGGGGAGTACAATGAGCAGTTCTTC. The J gene is TRBJ2-1, the V gene TRBV27; tentative D call: TRBD2 (5 bases). V lost 3 bases and J lost 4, with 7 bases in between. The CDR3 is 13 residues long. In germline, CDR1 is MNHEY, CDR2 SMNVEV (reference sequence).

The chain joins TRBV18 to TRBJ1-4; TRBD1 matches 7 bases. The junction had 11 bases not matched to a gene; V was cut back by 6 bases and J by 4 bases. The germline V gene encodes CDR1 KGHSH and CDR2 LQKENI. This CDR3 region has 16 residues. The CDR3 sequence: CASSQNDRAFNEKLFF. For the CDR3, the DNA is TGTGCCAGCTCTCAGAACGACAGGGCCTTTAATGAAAAACTGTTTTTT.

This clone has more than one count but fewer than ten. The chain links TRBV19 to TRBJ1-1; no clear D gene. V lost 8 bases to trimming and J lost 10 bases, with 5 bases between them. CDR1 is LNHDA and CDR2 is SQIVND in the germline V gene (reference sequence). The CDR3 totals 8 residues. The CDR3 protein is CASQAAFF. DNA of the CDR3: TGTGCCAGTCAGGCAGCTTTCTTT. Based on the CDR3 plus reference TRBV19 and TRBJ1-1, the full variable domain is DGGITQSPKYLFRKEGQNVTLSCEQNLNHDAMYWYRQDPGQGLRLIYYSQIVNDFQKGDIAEGYSVSREKKESFPLTVTSAQKNPTAFYLCASQAAFFGQGTRLTVV.

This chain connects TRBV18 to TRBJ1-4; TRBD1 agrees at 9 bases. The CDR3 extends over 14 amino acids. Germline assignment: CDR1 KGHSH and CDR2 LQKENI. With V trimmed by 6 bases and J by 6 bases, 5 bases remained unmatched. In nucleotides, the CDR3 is TGTGCCAGCTCCCCGGGACAGGGAGATGAAAAACTGTTTTTT. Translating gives CASSPGQGDEKLFF. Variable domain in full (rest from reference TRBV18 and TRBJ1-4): NAGVMQNPRHLVRRRGQEARLRCSPMKGHSHVYWYRQLPEEGLKFMVYLQKENIIDESGMPKERFSAEFPKEGPSILRIQQVVRGDSAAYFCASSPGQGDEKLFFGSGTQLSVL.

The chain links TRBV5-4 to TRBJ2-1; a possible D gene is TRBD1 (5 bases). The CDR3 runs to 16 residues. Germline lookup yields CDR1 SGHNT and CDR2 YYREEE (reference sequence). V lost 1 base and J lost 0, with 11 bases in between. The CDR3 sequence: CASSLSRDSSYNEQFF. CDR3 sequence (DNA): TGTGCCAGCAGCTTGTCCAGGGATAGCTCCTACAATGAGCAGTTCTTC.

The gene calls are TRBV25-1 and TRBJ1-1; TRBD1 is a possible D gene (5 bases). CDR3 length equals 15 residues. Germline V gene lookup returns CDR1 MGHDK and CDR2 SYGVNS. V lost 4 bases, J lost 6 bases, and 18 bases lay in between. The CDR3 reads CASSVGGLKIAEAFF. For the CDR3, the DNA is TGTGCCAGCAGTGTGGGGGGGTTAAAGATCGCTGAAGCTTTCTTT. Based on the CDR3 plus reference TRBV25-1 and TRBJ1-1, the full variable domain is EADIYQTPRYLVIGTGKKITLECSQTMGHDKMYWYQQDPGMELHLIHYSYGVNSTEKGDLSSESTVSRIRTEHFPLTLESARPSHTSQYLCASSVGGLKIAEAFFGQGTRLTVV.

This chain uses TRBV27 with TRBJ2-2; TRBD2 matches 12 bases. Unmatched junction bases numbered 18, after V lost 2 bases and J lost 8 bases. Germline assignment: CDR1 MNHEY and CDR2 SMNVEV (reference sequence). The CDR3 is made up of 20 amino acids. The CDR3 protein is CASSLRSPTASGGASGELFF. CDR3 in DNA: TGTGCCAGCAGTTTAAGGTCCCCCACGGCTAGCGGGGGGGCGAGTGGGGAGCTGTTTTTT.

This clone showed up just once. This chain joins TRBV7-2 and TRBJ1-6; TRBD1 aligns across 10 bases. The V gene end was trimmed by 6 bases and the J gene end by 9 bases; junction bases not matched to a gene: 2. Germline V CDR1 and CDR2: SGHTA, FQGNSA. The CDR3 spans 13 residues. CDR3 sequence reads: CASSGQGGSPLHF. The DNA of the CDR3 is TGTGCCAGCAGTGGACAGGGGGGTTCACCCCTCCACTTT. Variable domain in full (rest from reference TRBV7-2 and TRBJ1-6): GAGVSQSPSNKVTEKGKDVELRCDPISGHTALYWYRQSLGQGLEFLIYFQGNSAPDKSGLPSDRFSAERTGGSVSTLTIQRTQQEDSAVYLCASSGQGGSPLHFGNGTRLTVT.

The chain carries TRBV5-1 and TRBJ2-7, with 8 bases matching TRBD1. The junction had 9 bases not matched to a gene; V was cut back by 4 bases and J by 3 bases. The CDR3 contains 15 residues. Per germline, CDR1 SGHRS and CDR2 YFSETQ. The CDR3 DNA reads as TGCGCCAGCAGCATAGCCGGGACAGGTGACTACGAGCAGTACTTC. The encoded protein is CASSIAGTGDYEQYF.